The 14 T cell receptor beta chains below were found in one sample sequenced in a study of T cell responses to AZD1222 COVID-19 vaccine. The data were produced by immunoSEQ multiplex PCR, yet TCRdb's version contains in-frame clones alone and is incomplete. The data contain approximately 110,000 clones, roughly 82% of them singletons. The sequenced sample was peripheral blood, obtained on day 0 of AZD1222 vaccination. These receptors were taken from an adult in good health.

This clone was seen more than once but under ten times. The gene calls are TRBV6-2 or TRBV6-3 and TRBJ1-2; no clear D gene. Trimming removed 5 bases from V and 2 bases from J, with 12 bases in between. This CDR3 has 14 residues. The germline CDR1 and CDR2 sequences are MNHEY and SVGEGT. CDR3 sequence (DNA): TGTGCCAGCAGTATAACAGCTAAGAACTATGGCTACACCTTC. Translated: CASSITAKNYGYTF.

The CDR3 sequence is CASSTGSSTEAFF. The DNA for the CDR3 is TGTGCCAGCAGTACCGGGAGTAGCACTGAAGCTTTCTTT. The rearrangement uses TRBV6-6 and TRBJ1-1; D is uncertain. The CDR3 loop spans 13 amino acids. Germline-derived CDR1 and CDR2 are MNHNY and SVGAGI (reference sequence). Between the trimmed V and J ends, which lost 5 bases and 4 bases, there was a span of 11 bases.

This clone was found a few times. The chain carries TRBV5-1 and TRBJ2-2, with D possibly being TRBD1 (6 bases). V was pared by 5 bases and J by 4 bases, with 12 bases between. The germline V gene encodes CDR1 SGHRS and CDR2 YFSETQ. The CDR3 runs to 14 residues. CDR3 DNA: TGCGCCAGCAGTTCTAGGACAGTCACCGGGGAGCTGTTTTTT. It is translated as CASSSRTVTGELFF.

This chain uses TRBV7-2 with TRBJ1-5; D is unresolved. The length of the CDR3 is 13 residues. The germline gives CDR1 SGHTA, CDR2 FQGNSA. Trimming pared 1 base from V and 0 bases from J, leaving 1 base between. As DNA, the CDR3 is TGTGCCAGCAGCTTAGATAGCAATCAGCCCCAGCATTTT. Translating gives CASSLDSNQPQHF. Full variable domain (missing parts from reference TRBV7-2 and TRBJ1-5): GAGVSQSPSNKVTEKGKDVELRCDPISGHTALYWYRQSLGQGLEFLIYFQGNSAPDKSGLPSDRFSAERTGGSVSTLTIQRTQQEDSAVYLCASSLDSNQPQHFGDGTRLSIL.

The gene calls are TRBV6-5 and TRBJ1-1; D might be TRBD1 (6 bases). The CDR3 has 11 amino acids. Germline assignment: CDR1 MNHEY and CDR2 SVGAGI. The V gene lost 4 bases and the J gene lost 9 bases, with 9 bases spanning the gap. CDR3 DNA: TGTGCCAGCAGTTTAGGGGGTAAAGCTTTCTTT. Translated: CASSLGGKAFF.

The chain combines TRBV6-5 with TRBJ2-7; D remains ambiguous. Deletions cut 5 bases from V and 1 base from J, with 3 bases between. The germline V gene encodes CDR1 MNHEY and CDR2 SVGAGI. The CDR3 contains 11 residues. The CDR3 here is CASSPSYEQYF. CDR3 in DNA: TGTGCCAGCAGTCCTTCCTACGAGCAGTACTTC.

The chain joins TRBV5-1 to TRBJ1-3; D ambiguous. The V end was cut by 2 bases, the J end by 0 bases, with 9 bases between. CDR1 is SGHRS and CDR2 is YFSETQ in the germline V gene. The CDR3 is 15 residues long. CDR3 amino acids: CASSFLGLSGNTIYF. The CDR3 DNA follows: TGCGCCAGCAGCTTTCTCGGGCTCTCTGGAAACACCATATATTTT.

The V call is TRBV4-3, the J call TRBJ2-1; maybe TRBD2 (6 bases). The CDR3 length is 16 residues. Trimming pared 3 bases from V and 7 bases from J, leaving 19 bases between. Germline-derived CDR1 and CDR2 are LGHNA and YSLEER. The CDR3 DNA is TGCGCCAGCAGCCAGACTGGCGGGAAGGGGCAGAATGAGCAGTTCTTC. It is translated as CASSQTGGKGQNEQFF.

This sequence joins TRBV6-1 and TRBJ2-5; tentative D call: TRBD1 (7 bases). Germline-derived CDR1 and CDR2 are MNHNS and SASEGT. The CDR3 extends over 18 amino acids. Trimming took off 2 bases at V and 4 bases at J, with 23 bases between the two ends. CDR3 loop: CASSERGAGQLSLETQYF. CDR3 coding DNA: TGTGCCAGCAGTGAAAGGGGGGCGGGACAGTTAAGTTTAGAGACCCAGTACTTC.

J is TRBJ2-6 and V is TRBV6-1; 7 bases are a match to TRBD2. The germline gives CDR1 MNHNS, CDR2 SASEGT. CDR3 length equals 18 residues. V was clipped by 0 bases and J by 2 bases; unmatched bases: 7. The CDR3 sequence is CASSEAQRGLTGANVLTF. The CDR3 DNA is TGTGCCAGCAGTGAAGCTCAGCGGGGCTTAACTGGGGCCAACGTCCTGACTTTC.

CDR3 sequence: CASSQERTGAGNSPLHF. As DNA, the CDR3 is TGCGCCAGCAGCCAAGAACGGACAGGGGCAGGTAATTCACCCCTCCACTTT. V gene TRBV4-1 combines with J gene TRBJ1-6; 9 bases are shared with TRBD1. The CDR3 covers 17 residues. Trimming removed 0 bases from V and 6 bases from J; junction bases left unmatched: 6. Germline assignment: CDR1 MGHRA and CDR2 YSYEKL.

This chain connects TRBV5-1 to TRBJ2-5; TRBD2 matches at 11 bases. The CDR3 loop spans 17 amino acids. V dropped 4 bases and J dropped 2; count of bases not matched to a gene: 10. The germline V gene has CDR1 SGHRS and CDR2 YFSETQ. Written as DNA, the CDR3 is TGCGCCAGCAGCCCCGCTAGCGGGGGGTACAGACAAGAGACCCAGTACTTC. It translates to CASSPASGGYRQETQYF.

This clone was counted a few times. V and J are TRBV7-8 and TRBJ1-1; no clear D gene. CDR3 length equals 17 residues. In germline, CDR1 is SGHVS, CDR2 FQNEAQ. V was clipped by 1 base and J by 6 bases, with 21 bases between them. The CDR3 region is CASSLVGFKAGAAEAFF. DNA for the CDR3: TGTGCCAGCAGCTTAGTTGGGTTCAAAGCGGGTGCGGCTGAAGCTTTCTTT.

As concerns this clone: Sequence at one end of the junction differs from germline and may be a read error. The gene calls are TRBV19 and TRBJ1-2; TRBD1 aligns across 8 bases. Germline V lookup: CDR1 LNHDA, CDR2 SQIVND (reference sequence). This CDR3 is built from 15 residues. The CDR3 protein is CASSSGTGLGYGHTF. DNA of the CDR3: TGTGCCAGTAGTAGCGGGACAGGTCTCGGCTATGGCCACACCTTC.